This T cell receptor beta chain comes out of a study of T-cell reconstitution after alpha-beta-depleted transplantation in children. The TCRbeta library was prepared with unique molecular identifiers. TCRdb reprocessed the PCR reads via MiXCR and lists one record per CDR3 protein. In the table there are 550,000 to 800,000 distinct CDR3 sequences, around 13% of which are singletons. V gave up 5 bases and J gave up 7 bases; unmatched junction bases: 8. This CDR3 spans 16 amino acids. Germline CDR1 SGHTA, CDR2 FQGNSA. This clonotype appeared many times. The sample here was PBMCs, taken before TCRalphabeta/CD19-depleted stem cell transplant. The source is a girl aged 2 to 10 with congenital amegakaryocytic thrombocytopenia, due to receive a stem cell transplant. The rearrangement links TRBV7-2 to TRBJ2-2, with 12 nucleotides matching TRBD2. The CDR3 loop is CASSVQTSGSGGELFF. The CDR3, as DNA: TGTGCCAGCAGCGTTCAGACTAGCGGGAGTGGCGGGGAGCTGTTTTTT.